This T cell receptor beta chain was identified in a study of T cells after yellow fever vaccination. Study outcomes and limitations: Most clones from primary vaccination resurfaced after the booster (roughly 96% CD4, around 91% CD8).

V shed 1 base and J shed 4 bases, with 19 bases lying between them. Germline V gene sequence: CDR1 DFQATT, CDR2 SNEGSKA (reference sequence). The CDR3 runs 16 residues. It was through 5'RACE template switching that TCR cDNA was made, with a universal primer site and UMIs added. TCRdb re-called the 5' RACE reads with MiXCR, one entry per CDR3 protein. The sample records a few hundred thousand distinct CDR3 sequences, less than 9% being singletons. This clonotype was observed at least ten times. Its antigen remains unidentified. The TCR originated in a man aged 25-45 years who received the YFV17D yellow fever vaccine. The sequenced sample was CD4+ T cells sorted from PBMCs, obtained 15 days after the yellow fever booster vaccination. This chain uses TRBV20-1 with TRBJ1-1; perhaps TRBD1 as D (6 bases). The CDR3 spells CSARGRQAGLFTEAFF. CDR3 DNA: TGCAGTGCTAGAGGACGACAGGCAGGGCTTTTCACTGAAGCTTTCTTT.